This T cell receptor beta chain was found in a study of shared clonotypes between healthy human individuals. Findings and caveats of the study: Tissue TCR repertoires likely differ from these blood-only repertoires.

Trimming cost V 0 bases and J 4 bases, with 15 bases left between them. The germline gives CDR1 KGHSH, CDR2 LQKENI. The CDR3 loop spans 16 amino acids. CD4+ cells were split into CD45RA+ naive and CD45RA-negative memory subsets. Worth noting for this clone: The antigen remains undetermined.

The method was immunoSEQ multiplex PCR; TCRdb's version includes in-frame clones alone and lacks a portion of them. The sample has over a million clones; roughly 75% are singletons. The receptor comes from a young man in good health. The source material was memory CD4+ T cells sorted from blood. The subset: CD45RA-negative fraction. The V and J genes are TRBV18 and TRBJ1-2; TRBD1 is a possible D gene (6 bases). The CDR3 here is CASSPPMKGQTYGYTF. The CDR3, as DNA: TGTGCCAGCTCACCACCTATGAAAGGACAGACCTATGGCTACACCTTC.